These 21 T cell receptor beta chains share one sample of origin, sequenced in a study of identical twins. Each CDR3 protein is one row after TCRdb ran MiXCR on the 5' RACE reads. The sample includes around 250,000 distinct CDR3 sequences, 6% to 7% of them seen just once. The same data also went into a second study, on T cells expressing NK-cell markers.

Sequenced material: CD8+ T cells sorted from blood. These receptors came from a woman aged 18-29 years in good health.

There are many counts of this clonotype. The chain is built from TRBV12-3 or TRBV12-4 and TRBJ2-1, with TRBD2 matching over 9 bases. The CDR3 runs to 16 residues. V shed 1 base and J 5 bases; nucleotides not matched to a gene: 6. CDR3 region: CASSLGLAGPHNEQFF. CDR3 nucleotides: TGTGCCAGCAGTTTAGGTCTAGCGGGGCCCCACAATGAGCAGTTCTTC.

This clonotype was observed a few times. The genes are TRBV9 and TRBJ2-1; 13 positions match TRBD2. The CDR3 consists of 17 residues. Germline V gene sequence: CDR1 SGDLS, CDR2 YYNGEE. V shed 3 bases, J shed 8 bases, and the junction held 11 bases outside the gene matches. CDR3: CASSDGTSGDVPDEQFF. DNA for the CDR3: TGTGCCAGCAGCGATGGGACTAGCGGGGACGTGCCCGATGAGCAGTTCTTC.

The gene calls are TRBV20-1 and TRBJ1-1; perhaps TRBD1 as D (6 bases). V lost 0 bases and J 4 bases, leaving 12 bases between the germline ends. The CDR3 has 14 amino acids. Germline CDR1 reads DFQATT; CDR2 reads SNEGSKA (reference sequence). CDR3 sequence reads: CSARDRGSFTEAFF. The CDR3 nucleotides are TGCAGTGCTAGAGACAGGGGTAGTTTCACTGAAGCTTTCTTT.

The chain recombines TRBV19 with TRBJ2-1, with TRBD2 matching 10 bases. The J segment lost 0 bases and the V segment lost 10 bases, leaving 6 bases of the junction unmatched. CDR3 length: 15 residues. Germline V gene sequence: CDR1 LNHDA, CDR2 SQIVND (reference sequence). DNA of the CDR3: TGTGCCACTTCTACTAGCGGGGACTCCTACAATGAGCAGTTCTTC. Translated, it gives CATSTSGDSYNEQFF.

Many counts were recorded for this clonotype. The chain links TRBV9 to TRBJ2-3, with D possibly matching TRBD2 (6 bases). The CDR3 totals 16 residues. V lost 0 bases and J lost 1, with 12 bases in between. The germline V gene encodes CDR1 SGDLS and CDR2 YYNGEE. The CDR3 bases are TGTGCCAGCAGCGTAGCCTCCGGGGGAGGCACAGATACGCAGTATTTT. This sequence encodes CASSVASGGGTDTQYF.

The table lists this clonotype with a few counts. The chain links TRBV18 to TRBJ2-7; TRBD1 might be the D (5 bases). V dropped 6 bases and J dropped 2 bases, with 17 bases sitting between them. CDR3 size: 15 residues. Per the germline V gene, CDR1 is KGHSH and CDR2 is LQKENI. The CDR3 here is CASSIGHPGAYEQYF. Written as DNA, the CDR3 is TGTGCCAGCTCCATAGGACACCCTGGGGCCTACGAGCAGTACTTC.

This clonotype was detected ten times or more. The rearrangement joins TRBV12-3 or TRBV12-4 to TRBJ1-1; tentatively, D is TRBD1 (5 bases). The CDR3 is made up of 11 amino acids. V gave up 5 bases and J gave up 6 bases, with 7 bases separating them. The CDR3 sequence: CASSPGPEAFF. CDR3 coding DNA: TGTGCCAGCAGTCCGGGGCCTGAAGCTTTCTTT.

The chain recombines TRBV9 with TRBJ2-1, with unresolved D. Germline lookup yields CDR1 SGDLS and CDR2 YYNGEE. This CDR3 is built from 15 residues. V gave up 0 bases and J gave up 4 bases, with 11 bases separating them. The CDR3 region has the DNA TGTGCCAGCAGCGTAGAGGGTCGGATTTACAATGAGCAGTTCTTC. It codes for CASSVEGRIYNEQFF.

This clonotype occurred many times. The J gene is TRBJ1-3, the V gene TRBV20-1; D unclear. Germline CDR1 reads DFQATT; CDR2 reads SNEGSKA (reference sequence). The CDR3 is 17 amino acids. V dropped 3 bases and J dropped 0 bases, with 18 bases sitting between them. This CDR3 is CSARSLGSSSSGNTIYF. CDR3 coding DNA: TGCAGTGCTAGGTCGCTTGGAAGCTCTAGCTCTGGAAACACCATATATTTT.

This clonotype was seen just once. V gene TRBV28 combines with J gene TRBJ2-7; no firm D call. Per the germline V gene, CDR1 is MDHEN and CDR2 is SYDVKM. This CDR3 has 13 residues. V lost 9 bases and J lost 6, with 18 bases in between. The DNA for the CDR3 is TGTGCCAGGAGCCCCGGCTTCCTGGGCGAGCAGTACTTC. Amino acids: CARSPGFLGEQYF. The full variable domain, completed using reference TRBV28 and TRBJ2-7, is DVKVTQSSRYLVKRTGEKVFLECVQDMDHENMFWYRQDPGLGLRLIYFSYDVKMKEKGDIPEGYSVSREKKERFSLILESASTNQTSMYLCARSPGFLGEQYFGPGTRLTVT.

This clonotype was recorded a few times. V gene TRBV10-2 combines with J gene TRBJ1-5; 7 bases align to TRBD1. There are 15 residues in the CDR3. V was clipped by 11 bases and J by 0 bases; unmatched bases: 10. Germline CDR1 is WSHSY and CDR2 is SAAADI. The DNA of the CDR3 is TGCGCCGTCCGGGACAGCTACTATAGCAATCAGCCCCAGCATTTT. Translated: CAVRDSYYSNQPQHF.

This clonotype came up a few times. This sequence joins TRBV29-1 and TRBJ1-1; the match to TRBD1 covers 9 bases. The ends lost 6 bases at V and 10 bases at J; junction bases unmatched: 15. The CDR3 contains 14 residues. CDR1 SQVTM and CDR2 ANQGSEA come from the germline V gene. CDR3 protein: CSVPTVRDRDRAFF. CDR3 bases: TGCAGCGTACCCACGGTTCGGGACAGGGATCGAGCTTTCTTT.

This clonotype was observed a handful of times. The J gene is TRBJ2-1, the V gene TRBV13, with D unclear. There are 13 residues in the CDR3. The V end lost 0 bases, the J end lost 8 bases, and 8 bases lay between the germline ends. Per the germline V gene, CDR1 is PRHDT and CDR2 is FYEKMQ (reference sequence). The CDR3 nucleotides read TGTGCCAGCAGCTTAGGAGGCTCGGATGAGCAGTTCTTC. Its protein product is CASSLGGSDEQFF. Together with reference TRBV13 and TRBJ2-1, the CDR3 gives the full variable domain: AAGVIQSPRHLIKEKRETATLKCYPIPRHDTVYWYQQGPGQDPQFLISFYEKMQSDKGSIPDRFSAQQFSDYHSELNMSSLELGDSALYFCASSLGGSDEQFFGPGTRLTVL.

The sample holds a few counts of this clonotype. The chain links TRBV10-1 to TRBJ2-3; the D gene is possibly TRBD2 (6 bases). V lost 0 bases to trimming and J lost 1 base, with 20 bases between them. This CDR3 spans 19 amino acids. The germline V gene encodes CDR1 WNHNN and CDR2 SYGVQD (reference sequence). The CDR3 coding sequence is TGCGCCAGCAGTGAGTCGGCAACGGGGAGGCCGATTGGCACAGATACGCAGTATTTT. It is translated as CASSESATGRPIGTDTQYF.

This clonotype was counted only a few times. CDR3 nucleotide sequence: TGTGCCAGCAGCCAAGATCTAGCGGGAGGGAGTCGGTCCTACAATGAGCAGTTCTTC. It codes for CASSQDLAGGSRSYNEQFF. The chain is built from TRBV3-1 and TRBJ2-1; TRBD2 aligns across 12 bases. From germline, CDR1 is LGHDT and CDR2 YNNKEL (reference sequence). The ends lost 0 bases at V and 1 base at J; junction bases unmatched: 7. The CDR3 has 19 amino acids.

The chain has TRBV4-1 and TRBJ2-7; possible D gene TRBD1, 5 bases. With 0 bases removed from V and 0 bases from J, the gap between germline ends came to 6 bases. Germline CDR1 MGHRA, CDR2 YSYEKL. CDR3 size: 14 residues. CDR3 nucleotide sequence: TGCGCCAGCAGCCAAGAGACAGCCTCCTACGAGCAGTACTTC. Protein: CASSQETASYEQYF.

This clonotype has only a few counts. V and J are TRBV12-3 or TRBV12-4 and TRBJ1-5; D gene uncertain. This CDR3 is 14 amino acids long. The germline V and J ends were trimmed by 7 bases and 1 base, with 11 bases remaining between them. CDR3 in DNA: TGTGCCAGCACCAAGGCCGTGAGCAATCAGCCCCAGCATTTT. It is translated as CASTKAVSNQPQHF.

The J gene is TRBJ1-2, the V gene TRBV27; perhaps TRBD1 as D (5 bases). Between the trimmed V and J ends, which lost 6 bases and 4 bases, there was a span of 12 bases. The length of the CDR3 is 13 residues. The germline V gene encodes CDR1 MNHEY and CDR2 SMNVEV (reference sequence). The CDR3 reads CASSPSGTYGYTF. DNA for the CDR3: TGTGCCAGCAGCCCTAGTGGGACCTATGGCTACACCTTC.

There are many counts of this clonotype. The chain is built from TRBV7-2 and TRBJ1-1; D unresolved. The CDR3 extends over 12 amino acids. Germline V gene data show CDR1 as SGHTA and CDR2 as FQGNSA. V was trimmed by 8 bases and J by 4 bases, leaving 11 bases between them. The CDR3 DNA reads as TGTGCCAGCCGCTGGGGAGGCACTGAAGCTTTCTTT. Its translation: CASRWGGTEAFF.

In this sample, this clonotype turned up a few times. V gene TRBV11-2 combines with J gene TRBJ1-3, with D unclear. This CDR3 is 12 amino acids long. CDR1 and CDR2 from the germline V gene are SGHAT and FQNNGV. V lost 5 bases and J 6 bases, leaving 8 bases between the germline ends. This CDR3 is CASSAIENTIYF. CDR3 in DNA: TGTGCCAGCAGCGCAATAGAAAACACCATATATTTT. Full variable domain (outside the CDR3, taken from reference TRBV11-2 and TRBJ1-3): EAGVAQSPRYKIIEKRQSVAFWCNPISGHATLYWYQQILGQGPKLLIQFQNNGVVDDSQLPKDRFSAERLKGVDSTLKIQPAKLEDSAVYLCASSAIENTIYFGEGSWLTVV.

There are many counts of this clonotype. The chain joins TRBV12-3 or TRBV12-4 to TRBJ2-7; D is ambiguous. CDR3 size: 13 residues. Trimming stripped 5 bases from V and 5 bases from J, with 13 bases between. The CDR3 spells CASSLWVPHEQYF. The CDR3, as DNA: TGTGCCAGCAGTCTTTGGGTACCCCACGAGCAGTACTTC.